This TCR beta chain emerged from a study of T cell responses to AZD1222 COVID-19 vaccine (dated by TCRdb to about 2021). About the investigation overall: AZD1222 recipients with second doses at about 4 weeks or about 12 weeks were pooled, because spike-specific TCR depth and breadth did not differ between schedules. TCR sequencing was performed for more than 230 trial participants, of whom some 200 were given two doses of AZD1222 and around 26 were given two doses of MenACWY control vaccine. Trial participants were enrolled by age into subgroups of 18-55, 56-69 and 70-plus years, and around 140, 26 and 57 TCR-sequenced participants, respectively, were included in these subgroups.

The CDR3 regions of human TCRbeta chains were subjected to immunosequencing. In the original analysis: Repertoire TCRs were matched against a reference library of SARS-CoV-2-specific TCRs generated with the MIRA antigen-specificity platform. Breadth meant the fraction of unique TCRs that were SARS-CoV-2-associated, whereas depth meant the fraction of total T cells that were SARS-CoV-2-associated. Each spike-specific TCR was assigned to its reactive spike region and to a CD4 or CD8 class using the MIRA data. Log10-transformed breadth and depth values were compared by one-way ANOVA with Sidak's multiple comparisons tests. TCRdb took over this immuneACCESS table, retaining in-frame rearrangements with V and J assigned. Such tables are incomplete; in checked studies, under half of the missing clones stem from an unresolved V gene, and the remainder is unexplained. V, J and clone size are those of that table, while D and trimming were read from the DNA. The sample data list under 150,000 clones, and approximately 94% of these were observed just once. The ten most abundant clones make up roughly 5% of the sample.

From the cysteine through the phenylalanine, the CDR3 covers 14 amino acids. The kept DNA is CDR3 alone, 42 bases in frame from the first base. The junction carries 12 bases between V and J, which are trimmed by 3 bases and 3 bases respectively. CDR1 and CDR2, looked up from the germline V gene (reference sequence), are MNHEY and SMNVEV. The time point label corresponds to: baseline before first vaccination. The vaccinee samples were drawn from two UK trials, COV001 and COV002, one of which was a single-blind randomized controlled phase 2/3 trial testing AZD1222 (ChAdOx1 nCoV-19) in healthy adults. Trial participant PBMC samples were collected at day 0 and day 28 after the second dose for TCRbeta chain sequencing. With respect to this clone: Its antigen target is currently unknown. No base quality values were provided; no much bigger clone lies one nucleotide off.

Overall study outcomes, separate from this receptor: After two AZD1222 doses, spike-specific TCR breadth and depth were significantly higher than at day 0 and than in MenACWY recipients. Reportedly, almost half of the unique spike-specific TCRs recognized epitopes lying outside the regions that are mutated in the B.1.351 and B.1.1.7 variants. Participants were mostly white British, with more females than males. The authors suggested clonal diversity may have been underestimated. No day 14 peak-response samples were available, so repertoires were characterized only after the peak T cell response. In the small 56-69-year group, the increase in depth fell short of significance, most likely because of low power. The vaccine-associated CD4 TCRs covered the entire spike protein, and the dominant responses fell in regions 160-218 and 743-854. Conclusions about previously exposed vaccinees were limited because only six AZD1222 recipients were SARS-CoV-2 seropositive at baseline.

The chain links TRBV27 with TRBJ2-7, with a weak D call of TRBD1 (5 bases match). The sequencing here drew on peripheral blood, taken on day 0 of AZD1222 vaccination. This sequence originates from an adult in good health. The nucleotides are TGTGCCAGCAGTTTTCGGGCAGGGCACTACGAGCAGTACTTC. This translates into CASSFRAGHYEQYF.